This entry is about one T cell receptor beta chain. This specimen comes from a study of blood T cell repertoires in COVID-19. Study-level background: Sites across the United States, Italy and Spain contributed samples from acute and convalescent COVID-19.

Measured with immunoSEQ multiplex PCR; TCRdb has only the in-frame clones, and not every one. The sample holds 77,000 or so clones, around 83% seen once. Trimming left V 7 bases short and J 10 bases short, with 13 bases between. Germline V lookup: CDR1 ENHRY, CDR2 SYGVKD. The CDR3 contains 12 residues. This TCR was sampled from a woman aged 55 to 70 with acute or convalescent COVID-19. V usage is TRBV10-3 and J usage is TRBJ1-4; D is unclear. The sequencing input was peripheral blood. CDR3 in DNA: TGTGCCATCAATCAAGCTCCGGGAAAACTGTTTTTT. This gives the protein CAINQAPGKLFF.